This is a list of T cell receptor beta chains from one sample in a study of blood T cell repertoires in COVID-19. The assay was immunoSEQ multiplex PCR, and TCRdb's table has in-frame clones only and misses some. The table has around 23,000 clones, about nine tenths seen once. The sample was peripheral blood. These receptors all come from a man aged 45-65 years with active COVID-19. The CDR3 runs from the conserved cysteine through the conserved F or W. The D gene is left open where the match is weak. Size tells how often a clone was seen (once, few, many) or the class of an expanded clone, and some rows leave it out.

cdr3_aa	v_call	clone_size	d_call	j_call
CASSQDGLGGTKNIQYF	TRBV4-3	.	TRBD2	TRBJ2-4
CASIDTEAFF	TRBV19	.	.	TRBJ1-1
CSVEIEGRAGLEQYF	TRBV29-1	.	.	TRBJ2-7
CASSLSPGADTIYF	TRBV11-3	.	.	TRBJ1-3
CASSQVSPGNHGYTF	TRBV4-3	.	.	TRBJ1-2
CASSLFAPGLAGYNEQFF	TRBV19	.	TRBD2	TRBJ2-1
CASSPWTATNYGYTF	TRBV28	.	.	TRBJ1-2
CASSQGGGAEAFF	TRBV6-4	.	TRBD1	TRBJ1-1
CASSYGGAVNEQFF	TRBV7-3	.	TRBD2	TRBJ2-1
CATSEGRQGSSPLHF	TRBV24-1	once	TRBD1	TRBJ1-6
CASSLALFGDSPLHF	TRBV7-8	.	.	TRBJ1-6
CASSQGNQQYF	TRBV7-2	few	.	TRBJ2-7
CASSSVVAGTIHF	TRBV7-3	.	TRBD2	TRBJ2-4
CASSDTETQYF	TRBV2	.	.	TRBJ2-5
CASSHTSGGSYEQYF	TRBV5-1	.	TRBD2	TRBJ2-7
CASSQVWGAQYF	TRBV3-1/TRBV3-2	.	.	TRBJ2-5
CSVGRLAVGTDTQYF	TRBV29-1	.	TRBD2	TRBJ2-3
CASSPRGRALEGELFF	TRBV18	.	TRBD2	TRBJ2-2
CASSPRQGIYEQYF	TRBV3-1/TRBV3-2	.	TRBD1	TRBJ2-7
CASVLDRVNEKLFF	TRBV28	.	TRBD1	TRBJ1-4
CASSSMPGQGAYGYTF	TRBV6-2/TRBV6-3	.	TRBD1	TRBJ1-2
CASSGQNTGELFF	TRBV2	.	.	TRBJ2-2
CASSYSATNEKLFF	TRBV6-5	once	.	TRBJ1-4
CATSAIQGSNQPQHF	TRBV15	.	.	TRBJ1-5